A single sample gave rise to the 6 T cell receptor beta chains below, sequenced in a study of cytomegalovirus exposure and HLA in healthy donors. The PCR was carried out with 60 Vbeta primers and 13 Jbeta primers. Libraries were prepared by immunoSEQ multiplex PCR; TCRdb keeps only in-frame clonotypes and omits some of them. This table has 100,000 to 150,000 clones, approximately 80% appearing once. Material: PBMCs. The source of these receptors is a woman in her thirties or forties in good health and CMV-seronegative.

This clone was observed many times. The chain combines TRBV4-3 with TRBJ2-2, with a tentative D call TRBD2 (5 bases). The germline V gene has CDR1 LGHNA and CDR2 YSLEER. The ends were cut back, 6 bases at V and 2 bases at J, with 13 bases in the middle. This CDR3 has 15 amino acids. CDR3 nucleotide sequence: TGCGCCAGCAGAAGGGATGAGGGTAACACCGGGGAGCTGTTTTTT. Protein sequence: CASRRDEGNTGELFF.

V usage is TRBV2 and J usage is TRBJ1-5, with TRBD1 identical over 8 bases. CDR1 and CDR2 (germline): SNHLY, FYNNEI. This CDR3 comprises 14 residues. The junction had 7 bases not matched to a gene; V was cut back by 7 bases and J by 5 bases. CDR3 in amino acids: CASKDRGFDQPQHF. The CDR3 DNA follows: TGTGCCAGCAAAGACAGGGGCTTCGATCAGCCCCAGCATTTT.

The chain joins TRBV6-1 to TRBJ2-5, with a possible D match to TRBD2 (7 bases). Germline CDR1 MNHNS, CDR2 SASEGT. The CDR3 sequence is 14 residues long. Trimming removed 3 bases from V and 4 bases from J, with 12 bases in between. The CDR3 is CASSDGRGGETQYF. In nucleotides, the CDR3 is TGTGCCAGCAGTGACGGTAGGGGGGGAGAGACCCAGTACTTC.

This clone has a handful of counts. The chain links TRBV5-4 to TRBJ1-1, with 7 bases lining up with TRBD1. Trimming took 4 bases from V and 5 from J; bases not matched to a gene: 11. CDR3 length: 15 residues. In germline, CDR1 is SGHNT, CDR2 YYREEE (reference sequence). CDR3 bases: TGTGCCAGCAGCCCATCCGGGACAGCTGTAACTGAAGCTTTCTTT. Translation: CASSPSGTAVTEAFF.

In its sample, this clone was seen once. The CDR3 region is CASRLAGVRDTQYF. As DNA, the CDR3 is TGTGCCAGCAGGCTAGCGGGAGTGAGAGATACGCAGTATTTT. The V gene is TRBV2, the J gene TRBJ2-3, with 10 bases that match TRBD2. CDR3 length: 14 residues. V was clipped by 6 bases and J by 5 bases; unmatched bases: 5. Germline lookup yields CDR1 SNHLY and CDR2 FYNNEI.

The chain has TRBV27 and TRBJ2-5; 8 bases align to TRBD1. Matching the DNA end better, TRBJ2-7 makes the J call doubtful. Germline V gene lookup returns CDR1 MNHEY and CDR2 SMNVEV (reference sequence). CDR3 size: 16 residues. The CDR3 here is CASSLSKQGVFYEQYF. The CDR3 DNA is TGTGCCAGCAGTTTATCGAAACAGGGGGTTTTCTACGAGCAGTACTTC.